This T cell receptor (beta chain) was observed in a study of blood T cell repertoires in COVID-19. Per the original methods: Estimated nucleated cell counts came from reference gene primer amplification. Profiled with immunoSEQ multiplex PCR; TCRdb holds only in-frame clones, not every one. The V and J calls and clone size come from that table; D and trimming were worked out from the DNA. Among about 97,000 clones listed, just over 85% were seen once. The sequence derives from a man aged 45-65 years with COVID-19, enrolled during active disease. Sequenced material: peripheral blood.

CDR3 sequence (DNA): TGCGCCAGCAGCTACGGACTAGCGGGGCTTGAGCAGTTCTTC. The encoded protein is CASSYGLAGLEQFF. The V and J genes are TRBV5-1 and TRBJ2-1, with TRBD2 identical over 12 bases. The CDR3 length is 14 residues. Germline CDR1 SGHRS, CDR2 YFSETQ. V shed 3 bases, J shed 9 bases, and the junction held 4 bases outside the gene matches.